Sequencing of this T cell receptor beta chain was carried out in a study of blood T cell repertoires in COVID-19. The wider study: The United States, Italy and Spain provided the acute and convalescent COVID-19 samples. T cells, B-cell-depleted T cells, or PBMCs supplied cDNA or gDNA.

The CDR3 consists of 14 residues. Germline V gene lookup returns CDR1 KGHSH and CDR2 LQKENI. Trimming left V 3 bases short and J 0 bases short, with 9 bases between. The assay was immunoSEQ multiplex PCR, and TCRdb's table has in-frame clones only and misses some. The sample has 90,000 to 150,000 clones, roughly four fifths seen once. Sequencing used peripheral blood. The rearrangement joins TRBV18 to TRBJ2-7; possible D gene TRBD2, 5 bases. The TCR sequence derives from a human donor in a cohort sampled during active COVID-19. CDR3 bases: TGTGCCAGCTCACCTGTCGAGGGCTCCTACGAGCAGTACTTC. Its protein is CASSPVEGSYEQYF.